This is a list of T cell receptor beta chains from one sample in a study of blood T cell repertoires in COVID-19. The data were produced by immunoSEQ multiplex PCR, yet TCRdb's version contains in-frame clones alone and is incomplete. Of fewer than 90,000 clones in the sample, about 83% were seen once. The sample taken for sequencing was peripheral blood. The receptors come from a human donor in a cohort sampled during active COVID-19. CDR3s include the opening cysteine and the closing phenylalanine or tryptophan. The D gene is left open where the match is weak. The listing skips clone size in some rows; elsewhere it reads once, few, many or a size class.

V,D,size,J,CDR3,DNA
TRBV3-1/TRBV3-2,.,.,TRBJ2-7,CASSQVVRSGKSYEQYF,TGTGCCAGCAGCCAAGTAGTCCGTTCGGGAAAGTCCTACGAGCAGTACTTC
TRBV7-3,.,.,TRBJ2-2,CASSPLGAGVVTGELFF,TGTGCCAGCAGCCCCCTCGGGGCAGGGGTTGTCACCGGGGAGCTGTTTTTT
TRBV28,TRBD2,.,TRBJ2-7,CASNHLRLAGGEQYF,TGTGCCAGCAATCATTTGAGGCTAGCGGGAGGCGAGCAGTACTTC
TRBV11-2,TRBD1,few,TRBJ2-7,CASSSSTGQGVYEQYF,TGTGCCAGCAGCTCATCCACAGGACAGGGGGTCTACGAGCAGTACTTC
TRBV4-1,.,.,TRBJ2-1,CASSQVKPNEQFF,TGCGCCAGCAGCCAAGTCAAGCCCAATGAGCAGTTCTTC
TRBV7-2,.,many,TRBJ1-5,CASSQQAGGGKPQHF,TGTGCCAGCAGCCAGCAGGCGGGGGGGGGAAAGCCCCAGCATTTT
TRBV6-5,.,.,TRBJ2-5,CASSYSGTQYF,TGTGCCAGCAGTTATTCGGGGACCCAGTACTTC
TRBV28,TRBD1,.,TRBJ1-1,CASSFTGGRTEAFF,TGTGCCAGCAGTTTTACAGGGGGTCGGACTGAAGCTTTCTTT
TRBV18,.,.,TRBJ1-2,CASSPGGFYGYTF,TGTGCCAGCTCGCCCGGGGGGTTCTATGGCTACACCTTC
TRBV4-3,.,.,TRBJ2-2,CASSQESNGELFF,TGCGCCAGCAGCCAAGAGTCCAACGGGGAGCTGTTTTTT
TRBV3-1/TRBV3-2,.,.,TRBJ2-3,CASSRSDTQYF,TGTGCCAGCAGCCGTAGTGATACGCAGTATTTT
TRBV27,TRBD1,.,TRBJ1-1,CASSLLGTGSGTEAFF,TGTGCCAGCAGTTTATTAGGGACAGGGTCTGGCACTGAAGCTTTCTTT
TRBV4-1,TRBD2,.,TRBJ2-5,CASSQGPPGLAGAQETQYF,TGCGCCAGCAGCCAAGGGCCCCCGGGACTAGCGGGAGCCCAAGAGACCCAGTACTTC
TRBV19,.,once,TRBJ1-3,CASSIVQGSAAGNTIYF,TGTGCCAGTAGTATAGTTCAGGGGTCCGCCGCTGGAAACACCATATATTTT
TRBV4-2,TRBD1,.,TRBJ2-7,CASSQDRAYEQYF,TGTGCCAGCAGCCAGGACAGGGCCTACGAGCAGTACTTC
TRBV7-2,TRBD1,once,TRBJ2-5,CASSSSTGGETQYF,TGTGCCAGCAGCTCATCTACAGGGGGAGAGACCCAGTACTTC
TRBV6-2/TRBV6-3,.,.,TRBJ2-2,CASSGNRVNTGELFF,TGTGCCAGCAGTGGTAACAGGGTGAACACCGGGGAGCTGTTTTTT
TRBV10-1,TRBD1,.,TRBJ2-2,CASSEEGAYLRELFF,TGCGCCAGCAGTGAGGAGGGGGCTTACCTCAGGGAGCTGTTTTTT
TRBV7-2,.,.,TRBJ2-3,CASSPGTSLPTQYF,TGTGCCAGCAGCCCCGGGACTTCCCTACCTACGCAGTATTTT
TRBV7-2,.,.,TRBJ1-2,CASSLPAGPHGYTF,TGTGCCAGCAGCCTCCCGGCAGGCCCTCATGGCTACACCTTC
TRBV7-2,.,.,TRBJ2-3,CASSFQTSTDTQYF,TGTGCCAGCAGCTTTCAGACTAGCACAGATACGCAGTATTTT
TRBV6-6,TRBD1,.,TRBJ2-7,CASSYGTGEEQYF,TGTGCCAGCAGTTACGGGACAGGGGAGGAGCAGTACTTC
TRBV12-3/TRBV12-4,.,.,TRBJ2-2,CASSLGATGELFF,TGTGCCAGCAGTTTAGGGGCCACCGGGGAGCTGTTTTTT
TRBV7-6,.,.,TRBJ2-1,CASSRDRLTLNEQFF,TGTGCCAGCAGCCGTGATCGACTTACCTTAAATGAGCAGTTCTTC
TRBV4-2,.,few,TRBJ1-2,CASSQGSSLNYGYTF,TGTGCCAGCAGCCAAGGATCGAGTCTTAACTATGGCTACACCTTC
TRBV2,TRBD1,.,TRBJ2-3,CASSEDRGRTDTQYF,TGTGCCAGCAGCGAAGACAGGGGGCGGACAGATACGCAGTATTTT
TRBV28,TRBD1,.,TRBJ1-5,CASSLATGAYQPQHF,TGTGCCAGCAGTTTGGCCACAGGGGCCTATCAGCCCCAGCATTTT
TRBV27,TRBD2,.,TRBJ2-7,CASSSLLGLAGHSYEQYF,TGTGCCAGCAGTTCACTCTTGGGACTAGCGGGGCACTCCTACGAGCAGTACTTC
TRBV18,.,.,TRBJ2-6,CASSPQGNSGANVLTF,TGTGCCAGCTCACCCCAGGGAAACTCTGGGGCCAACGTCCTGACTTTC
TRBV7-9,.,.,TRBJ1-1,CASTFTGFGTEAFF,TGTGCCAGTACCTTCACAGGGTTCGGCACTGAAGCTTTCTTT
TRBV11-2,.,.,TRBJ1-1,CASSPWTVLNTEAFF,TGTGCCAGCAGCCCATGGACAGTTTTGAACACTGAAGCTTTCTTT
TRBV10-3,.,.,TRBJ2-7,CAIDTRGVWSSYEQYF,TGTGCCATCGATACCAGGGGTGTCTGGAGCTCCTACGAGCAGTACTTC
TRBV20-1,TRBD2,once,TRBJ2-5,CSASGGGRKETQYF,TGCAGTGCTAGTGGGGGAGGGCGTAAAGAGACCCAGTACTTC
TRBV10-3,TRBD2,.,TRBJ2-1,CAISESNSGRAVEQFF,TGTGCCATCAGTGAGTCGAATAGCGGGAGGGCCGTTGAGCAGTTCTTC
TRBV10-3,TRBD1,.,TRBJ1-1,CAISEPGDRAKAFF,TGTGCCATCAGTGAGCCCGGTGACAGGGCTAAAGCTTTCTTT
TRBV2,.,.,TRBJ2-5,CASGGTLLETQYF,TGTGCCAGCGGGGGGACTCTTCTCGAGACCCAGTACTTC
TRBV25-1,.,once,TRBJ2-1,CASRTGSSYNEQFF,TGTGCCAGCAGAACAGGAAGCTCCTACAATGAGCAGTTCTTC
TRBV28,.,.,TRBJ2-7,CASSLPQGKQYF,TGTGCCAGCAGTTTACCACAGGGTAAGCAGTACTTC
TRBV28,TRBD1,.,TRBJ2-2,CASSLRQGRFGELFF,TGTGCCAGCAGTTTACGACAGGGGCGGTTTGGGGAGCTGTTTTTT
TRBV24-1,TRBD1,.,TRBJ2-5,CATSEGQPGETQYF,TGTGCCACCAGTGAGGGACAGCCCGGGGAGACCCAGTACTTC
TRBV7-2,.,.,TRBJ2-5,CASSPFRGRETQYF,TGTGCCAGCAGCCCCTTTCGGGGGAGAGAGACCCAGTACTTC
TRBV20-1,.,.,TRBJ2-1,CSASLLRHEQFF,TGCAGTGCTAGTTTACTGCGCCATGAGCAGTTCTTC
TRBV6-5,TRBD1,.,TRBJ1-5,CASRTGGLGQPQHF,TGTGCCAGCAGGACAGGGGGGCTAGGTCAGCCCCAGCATTTT
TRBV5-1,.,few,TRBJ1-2,CASSLARQGDYGYTF,TGCGCCAGCAGCTTGGCCCGGCAGGGTGACTATGGCTACACCTTC
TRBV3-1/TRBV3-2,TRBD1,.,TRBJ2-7,CASRGAPGGSYEQYF,TGTGCCAGCAGGGGGGCCCCAGGGGGCTCCTACGAGCAGTACTTC
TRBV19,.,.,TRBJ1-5,CASSRDSDLRRNQPQHF,TGTGCAAGTAGCCGGGACTCTGACCTTCGGCGAAATCAGCCCCAGCATTTT
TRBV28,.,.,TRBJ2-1,CASSQRTVSYNEQFF,TGTGCCAGCAGTCAGCGGACAGTCTCCTACAATGAGCAGTTCTTC
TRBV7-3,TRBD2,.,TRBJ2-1,CASSLGTSGRVVAEQFF,TGTGCCAGCAGCTTAGGTACTAGCGGGAGGGTAGTCGCTGAGCAGTTCTTC
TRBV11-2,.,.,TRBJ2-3,CASSTTPDTQYF,TGTGCCAGCAGCACGACACCAGATACGCAGTATTTT
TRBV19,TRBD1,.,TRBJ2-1,CASSRGQGLNNEQFF,TGTGCCAGTAGTCGGGGACAGGGTCTTAACAATGAGCAGTTCTTC
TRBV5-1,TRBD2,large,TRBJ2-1,CASSYSSGIVEFF,TGCGCCAGCAGCTACTCTAGCGGGATAGTGGAGTTCTTC
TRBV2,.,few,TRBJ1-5,CASRGSSGNQPQHF,TGTGCCAGCAGAGGGTCATCGGGGAATCAGCCCCAGCATTTT
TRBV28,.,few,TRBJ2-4,CASSPRADLLAKNIQYF,TGTGCCAGCAGTCCCAGGGCAGACCTATTAGCCAAAAACATTCAGTACTTC
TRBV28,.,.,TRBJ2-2,CASTLAESTGELFF,TGTGCCAGCACCTTAGCGGAGTCCACCGGGGAGCTGTTTTTT
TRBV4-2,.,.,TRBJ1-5,CASSHTPGDQPQHF,TGTGCCAGCAGCCACACCCCGGGGGATCAGCCCCAGCATTTT
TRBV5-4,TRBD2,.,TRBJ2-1,CASSPTSGRASEQFF,TGTGCCAGCAGCCCGACTAGCGGGAGGGCAAGTGAGCAGTTCTTC
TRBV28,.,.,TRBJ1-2,CASSSTVNYGYTF,TGTGCCAGCAGTTCGACAGTTAACTATGGCTACACCTTC
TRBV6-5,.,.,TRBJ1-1,CASEAVGENTEAFF,TGTGCCAGCGAGGCGGTCGGAGAGAACACTGAAGCTTTCTTT
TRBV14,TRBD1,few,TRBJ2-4,CASSQVGTGGPKNIQYF,TGTGCCAGCAGCCAAGTGGGGACAGGGGGCCCCAAAAACATTCAGTACTTC
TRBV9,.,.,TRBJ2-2,CASSTPVSNTGELFF,TGTGCCAGCAGTACGCCAGTTTCGAACACCGGGGAGCTGTTTTTT